What follows is one T cell receptor (beta chain) and its context. Its antigen is not identified. At one boundary the junction diverges from the germline segment, which might be a read error. This record comes from a study of tumor-infiltrating lymphocytes in primary liver carcinoma. Study information: Tumor staging was T1-T3 N0M0; sizes spanned about 4.2 to 11 cm across. Every sample contained roughly 3.5 to 7.13 million productive TCRbeta reads, and these numbers were similar from one tissue type to another.

Notes on the study in general: Only about 7-24% of top clones occurred in every one of the five tumor regions.

Taking about 19-31 mg of unsorted bulk tissue, the authors co-extracted RNA and DNA. Chronic HBV infection was present in the patients, who were treatment-naive. Making TCR beta cDNA involved approximately 0.5 ug total RNA and a constant-region primer. TCR beta libraries came from three nested multiplex PCR rounds using slightly modified ARM-PCR. MiXCR, applied by TCRdb to the multiplex PCR reads, yields one record per CDR3 protein. The sample lists just under 45,000 distinct CDR3 sequences, around 72% seen once, with about 18% in the top ten. This TCR derives from a man between 35 and 55 years old with primary liver carcinoma and hepatitis B virus infection. Sequences were obtained from liver tumor tissue from sampling region 2. Subset described: tumor region T2, inferior pole.

The DNA of the CDR3 is TGTGCCGGCACCGCTTTGGCGGTAGCCAAACACATTCAGTACTTC. It yields the protein CAGTALAVAKHIQYF. This rearrangement joins TRBV11-2 to TRBJ2-4; D not certain. Germline values: CDR1 SGHAT, CDR2 FQNNGV. The CDR3 has 15 amino acids.